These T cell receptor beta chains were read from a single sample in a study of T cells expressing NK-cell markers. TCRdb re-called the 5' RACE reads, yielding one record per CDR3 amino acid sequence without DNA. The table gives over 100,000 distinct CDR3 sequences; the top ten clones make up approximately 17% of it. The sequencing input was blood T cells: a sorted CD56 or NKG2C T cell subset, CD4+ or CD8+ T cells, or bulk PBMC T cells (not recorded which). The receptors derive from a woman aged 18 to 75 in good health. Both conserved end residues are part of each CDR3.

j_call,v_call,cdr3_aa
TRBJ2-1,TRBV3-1,CASTPSRTGYYNEQFF
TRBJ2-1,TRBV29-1,CSIKGTSGSSEQFF
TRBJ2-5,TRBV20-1,CSARFAAFQETQYF
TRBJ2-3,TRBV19,CASSQWGNSNADTQYF
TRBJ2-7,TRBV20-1,CSAGEPGGSYEQYF
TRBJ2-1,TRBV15,CATSRDRVNNNEQFF
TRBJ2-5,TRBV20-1,CSADGTVYQETQYF
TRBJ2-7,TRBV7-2,CASSPPDLYEQYF
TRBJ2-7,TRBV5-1,CASRNWREGSDEQYF
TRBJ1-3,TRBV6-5,CASSYAGQQIFSGNTIYF
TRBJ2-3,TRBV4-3,CASSQDIVDTQYF
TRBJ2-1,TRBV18,CASSQPGLAGNEQFF
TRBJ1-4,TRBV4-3,CASSARTGWEKLFF
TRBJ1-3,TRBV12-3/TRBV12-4,CASSLGGNTIYF
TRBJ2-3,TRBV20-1,CSALPENTQYF
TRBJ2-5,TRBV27,CASSLSTGETQYF
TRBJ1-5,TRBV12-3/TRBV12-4,CASSLSGHGNQPQHF
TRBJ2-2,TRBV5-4,CASSFFREVAGELFF
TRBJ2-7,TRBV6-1,CATRLAGGSSYEQYF
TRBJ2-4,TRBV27,CASSLRGAYNIQYF
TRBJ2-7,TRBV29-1,CSVEDRRAGTGTPYEQYF
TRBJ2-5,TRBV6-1,CASSKPGLSYQETQYF
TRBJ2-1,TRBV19,CASLDRAAQSYNEQFF
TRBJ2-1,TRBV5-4,CASSPAWGEYNEQFF
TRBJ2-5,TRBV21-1,CASSKGSKETQYF
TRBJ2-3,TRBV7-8,CASSLGVIGIGTDTQYF
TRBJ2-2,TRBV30,CAWSTSEGATGELFF
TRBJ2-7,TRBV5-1,CASSFEGPEQYF
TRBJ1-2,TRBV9,CASSVGGGGYGYTF
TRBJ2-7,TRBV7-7,CASSDGLAGAYEQYF
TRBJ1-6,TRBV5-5,CASSLLQSYNSPLHF
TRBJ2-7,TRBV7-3,CASSPGGPLQHEQYF
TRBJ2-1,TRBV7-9,CASSLTFNEQFF
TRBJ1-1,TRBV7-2,CASSWTGERESFF
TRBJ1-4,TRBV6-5,CASSYSGVNEKLFF
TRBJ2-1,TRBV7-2,CASSFPGQLNEQFF
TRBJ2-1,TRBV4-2,CASSRSGLAEEFEQFF
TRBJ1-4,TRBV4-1,CASSQEGRPNEKLFF
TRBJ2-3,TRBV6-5,CASSLAGSTDTQYF
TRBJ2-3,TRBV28,CASSAYSGRRADTQYF
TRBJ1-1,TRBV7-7,CASSPVVGGSAEAFF
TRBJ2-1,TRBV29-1,CSVEPGQGVNEQFF
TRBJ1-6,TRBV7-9,CASSLEPSYNSPLHF
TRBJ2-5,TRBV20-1,CSAREGQGEETQYF
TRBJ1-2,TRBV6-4,CASSDEGNYGYTF
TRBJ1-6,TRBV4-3,CASGVDSGAVRSPLHF
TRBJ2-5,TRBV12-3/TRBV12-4,CASSEGNRGPHQETQYF